The clone carrying this T cell receptor beta chain has only a few counts. Assay used: immunoSEQ multiplex PCR; TCRdb lists only in-frame clones, some missing. The sample shows around 330,000 clones, approximately 89% of them seen only once. Participants were aged roughly 18 to 95 years, lived in about two dozen US areas, and enrolled virtually. Cohorts were based on clinical histories the participants reported. Two negative PCRs, clearance, or symptom resolution characterized the recovered Cohort 3 donors. The V end was cut by 7 bases, the J end by 0 bases, with 15 bases between. The length of the CDR3 is 16 residues. Germline values: CDR1 MDHEN, CDR2 SYDVKM. The data were taken from a study of blood T cell repertoires in COVID-19. Whole-study context: Collection of acute and convalescent COVID-19 samples took place in the United States, Italy and Spain.

This TCR was recovered from a woman aged 40 to 50 who had recovered from COVID-19. Source material: PBMCs or T cells enriched from blood (not recorded which). V and J are TRBV28 and TRBJ2-2, with a possible D match to TRBD2 (5 bases). CDR3 sequence (DNA): TGTGCCAGCACGCCAGCGGAAACCCCGAACACCGGGGAGCTGTTTTTT. Translated: CASTPAETPNTGELFF. The full variable domain, its missing parts supplied by reference TRBV28 and TRBJ2-2, is DVKVTQSSRYLVKRTGEKVFLECVQDMDHENMFWYRQDPGLGLRLIYFSYDVKMKEKGDIPEGYSVSREKKERFSLILESASTNQTSMYLCASTPAETPNTGELFFGEGSRLTVL.